The clone carrying this T cell receptor (beta chain) was detected many times. This sample is drawn from a study of T cells after yellow fever vaccination. TCRdb processed the 5' RACE reads anew with MiXCR; each CDR3 protein has one entry. The sample yields under 400,000 distinct CDR3 sequences, more than 9% seen once. This specimen consisted of PBMCs, obtained on the day of the first yellow fever vaccination. This receptor was taken from a man aged 18 to 29 who received the YFV17D yellow fever vaccine.

DNA of the CDR3: TGTGCCAGTGGAGGGCAGGGGGCTGAAAAACTGTTTTTT. This codes for CASGGQGAEKLFF. The V and J genes are TRBV2 and TRBJ1-4; TRBD1 agrees at 8 bases. Trimming took 9 bases from V and 7 from J; bases not matched to a gene: 7. Germline V gives CDR1 SNHLY, CDR2 FYNNEI. The CDR3 has 13 residues.